One and the same sample provided the 11 T cell receptor beta chains below, sequenced in a study of blood T cells in healthy people across ages. The authors ran a second PCR of roughly 6 to 11 cycles using a sample-barcoded 5' primer and a J-beta primer mix. TCRdb re-called the 5' RACE reads through MiXCR, storing one row per CDR3 protein. The sample yields hundreds of thousands of distinct CDR3 sequences, more than 20% seen once. The same specimen was also included in a second study, on T cells of mothers and their children.

The sequencing sample was made of blood. The receptors originated from a boy aged 5-17 years in good health.

In this sample, this clonotype turned up a few times. This chain uses TRBV2 with TRBJ2-7; D remains unclear. Trimming left V 6 bases short and J 3 bases short, with 15 bases between. The germline gives CDR1 SNHLY, CDR2 FYNNEI. The CDR3 is 14 amino acids. CDR3 DNA sequence: TGTGCCAGCAGGGCCTGGCAGGCCAACTACGAGCAGTACTTC. This sequence encodes CASRAWQANYEQYF.

This clonotype was detected many times. The chain is built from TRBV7-2 and TRBJ2-5; D ambiguous. The germline V and J ends were trimmed by 4 bases and 3 bases, with 12 bases remaining between them. The CDR3 consists of 14 residues. The germline V gene encodes CDR1 SGHTA and CDR2 FQGNSA. DNA for the CDR3: TGTGCCAGCAGCTCAGCCGGACGGAAAGAGACCCAGTACTTC. Its protein product is CASSSAGRKETQYF.

In its sample, this clonotype was seen a few times. An end of the junction differs from the germline gene, which may be a read error. This chain connects TRBV7-9 to TRBJ1-2; TRBD1 might be the D (6 bases). The germline CDR1 and CDR2 sequences are SEHNR and FQNEAQ (reference sequence). This CDR3 has 15 amino acids. The CDR3 bases are TGTGCCAGCAGCCCGCCGGAACGGGGGGCATATGACTACACCTTC. This encodes CASSPPERGAYDYTF.

The chain carries TRBV7-2 and TRBJ2-5; D may be TRBD2 (5 bases). The last part of the DNA fits TRBJ2-1 better; the J call may be wrong. The CDR3 has 13 amino acids. Germline-derived CDR1 and CDR2 are SGHTA and FQGNSA. Here the CDR3 DNA reads TGTGCCAGCAGCTTAGCGCGAGGGAATGAGCAGTTCTTC. Translating it yields CASSLARGNEQFF.

The chain is built from TRBV20-1 and TRBJ2-1; 13 bases fit TRBD2. The J call is doubtful: the DNA matches TRBJ2-5 better. The germline gives CDR1 DFQATT, CDR2 SNEGSKA (reference sequence). The CDR3 covers 12 residues. The CDR3 is CSATGLAGDQYF. As DNA, the CDR3 is TGCAGTGCTACTGGACTAGCGGGGGACCAGTACTTC.

The rearrangement links TRBV7-8 to TRBJ2-7; D unresolved. Germline V gives CDR1 SGHVS, CDR2 FQNEAQ. The CDR3 has 13 amino acids. Trimming shortened V by 1 base and J by 7 bases, and 11 bases separated the two germline ends. The CDR3 sequence: CASSLDPTMEQYF. For the CDR3, the DNA is TGTGCCAGCAGCTTAGATCCAACGATGGAGCAGTACTTC.

A few counts support this clonotype. V gene TRBV2 combines with J gene TRBJ2-1, with 12 bases lining up with TRBD2. Trimming took 9 bases from V and 0 from J; bases not matched to a gene: 12. Germline CDR1 and CDR2: SNHLY and FYNNEI. The CDR3 is 18 residues long. The CDR3 DNA follows: TGTGCCAGACAGGGATACGGACTAGCGGGACCCTCCTACAATGAGCAGTTCTTC. Its protein is CARQGYGLAGPSYNEQFF.

In this sample, this clonotype turned up a few times. The V and J genes are TRBV5-1 and TRBJ1-3, with 9 bases matching TRBD1. The trim removed 5 bases at V and 8 bases at J, leaving 8 bases unmatched. The CDR3 totals 14 residues. Per germline, CDR1 SGHRS and CDR2 YFSETQ. CDR3 amino acids: CASRWTGEEDTIYF. In nucleotides, the CDR3 is TGCGCCAGCAGATGGACAGGGGAGGAAGACACCATATATTTT.

This chain joins TRBV27 and TRBJ2-5; a weak D match, TRBD2 (5 bases). Per germline, CDR1 MNHEY and CDR2 SMNVEV (reference sequence). This CDR3 spans 13 amino acids. The ends were cut back, 5 bases at V and 0 bases at J, with 7 bases in the middle. The chain's CDR3 is CASSRLNQETQYF. The CDR3 region has the DNA TGTGCCAGCAGTCGACTAAACCAAGAGACCCAGTACTTC.

The sample holds many counts of this clonotype. The chain recombines TRBV12-3 or TRBV12-4 with TRBJ1-1; a possible D gene is TRBD1 (5 bases). Trimming stripped 6 bases from V and 1 base from J, with 9 bases between. The CDR3 has 13 amino acids. For the CDR3, the DNA is TGTGCCAGCAGCCTAGGACAGAACACTGAAGCTTTCTTT. Its protein product is CASSLGQNTEAFF.

With regard to this clonotype: A read error may produce the germline difference seen at one junction end. V usage is TRBV6-5 and J usage is TRBJ2-5; D is uncertain. Germline V gene sequence: CDR1 MNHEY, CDR2 SVGAGI. The CDR3 is 16 amino acids. The chain's CDR3 is CACSLRPRGVGETQYF. In DNA, the CDR3 is TGTGCCTGCAGTTTGAGGCCCCGTGGGGTCGGGGAGACCCAGTACTTC.